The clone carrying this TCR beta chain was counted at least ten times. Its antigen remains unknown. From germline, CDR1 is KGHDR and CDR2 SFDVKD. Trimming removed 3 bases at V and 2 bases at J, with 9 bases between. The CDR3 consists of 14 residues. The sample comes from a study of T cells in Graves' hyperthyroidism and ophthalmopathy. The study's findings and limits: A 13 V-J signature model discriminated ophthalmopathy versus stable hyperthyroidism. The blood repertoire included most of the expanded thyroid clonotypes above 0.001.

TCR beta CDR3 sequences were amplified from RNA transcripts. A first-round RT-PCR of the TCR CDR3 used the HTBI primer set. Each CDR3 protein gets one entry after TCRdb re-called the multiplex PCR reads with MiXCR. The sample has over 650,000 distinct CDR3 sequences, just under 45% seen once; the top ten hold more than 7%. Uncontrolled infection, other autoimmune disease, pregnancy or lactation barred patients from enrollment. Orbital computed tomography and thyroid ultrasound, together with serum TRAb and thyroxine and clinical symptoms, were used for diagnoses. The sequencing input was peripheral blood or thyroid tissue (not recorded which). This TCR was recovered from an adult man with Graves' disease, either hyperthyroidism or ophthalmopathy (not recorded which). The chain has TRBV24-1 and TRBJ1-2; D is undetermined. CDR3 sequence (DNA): TGTGCCACCAGTGATAGTCGGAAGAACTATGGCTACACCTTC. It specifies CATSDSRKNYGYTF.